This note documents a single T cell receptor beta chain sequence. Its antigen is not yet known. The input lacks base qualities; no much larger clone sits a single base away. The immunoSEQ Assay, a bias-controlled multiplex PCR, was used to amplify TCRbeta CDR3 regions from genomic DNA. Under the source paper's analysis protocol: The number of nucleated cells in each sample was estimated from the amplification of reference gene primers within the assay. Sequence reads were collapsed and filtered to measure the absolute abundance of every unique TCRbeta CDR3 rearrangement. For each sample, productive Simpson clonality was calculated as the square root of Simpson's diversity index across productive rearrangements. In its TCRdb copy, this immuneACCESS table keeps in-frame sequences only and misses some clones. Where compared with another copy, unresolved V genes explain less than half of these, and the others have no known cause. D and trimming were read from the DNA, whereas the V and J calls and clone size are those reported in that table. The sample records 200,000 or so clones, 80% to 85% of which are singletons. The ten largest clones capture 6% to 8% of the sample.

The data were taken from a study of blood T cell repertoires in COVID-19 (dated by TCRdb to the early 2020s). In terms of the full investigation: The collaborator samples originated in the United States, Italy and Spain and spanned the acute and convalescent phases of COVID-19. The repertoires were released in a freely available public database intended as a resource for research on the immune response to SARS-CoV-2. The sample metadata nearly always contained a de-identified subject ID, COVID-19 status, age in years and sex. The material from the prospective study consisted of cDNA or gDNA derived from T cells, B-cell-depleted T cells, or PBMCs. The dataset comprised deeply sampled blood TCRbeta repertoires from subjects exposed to, actively infected with, or recovered from COVID-19. The samples were drawn from the first 160 participants of the ongoing ImmuneRACE study and from roughly 1,300 subjects provided by 6 global collaborators. Where available, HLA class I and class II types were taken from metadata supplied by the sample provider and were not determined by assay-based typing. Study-wide findings and limitations: The quantity of clinical and demographic metadata differed by source and by participant and was supplied without curation.

Participants in the prospective study were aged roughly 18 to 100 years, lived in some 24 United States geographic areas, and enrolled through a virtual design. In the prospective study, cohorts were assigned on the basis of participant-reported clinical history obtained from a screening survey and a study questionnaire. For ImmuneRACE Cohort 3, a participant was defined as recovered based on two consecutive negative NP/OP PCR tests, clearance by a healthcare professional, or resolution of symptoms. Each participant in the prospective study had whole blood, serum and a nasopharyngeal or oropharyngeal swab collected by mobile phlebotomists. Over a roughly two-month period, participants in the prospective study had the option of providing additional blood draws and questionnaires. Blood samples from the prospective study were shipped frozen or at room temperature prior to DNA extraction. From the cysteine through the phenylalanine, the CDR3 covers 17 amino acids. Only the CDR3 DNA is retained, 51 bases long and in frame from the first base. Ends trimmed: V by 0 bases, J by 2 bases; bases unmatched to a gene: 5. Via the germline V gene, CDR1 is MGHRA and CDR2 YSYEKL.

This TCR was recovered from a man aged 40-49 years who had recovered from COVID-19. Material: PBMCs or T cells enriched from blood (not recorded which). Here the chain combines TRBV4-1 and TRBJ2-2, with 8 junctional bases fitting TRBD2. The DNA sequence is given as TGCGCCAGCAGCCAAGATTTGCGGGGGGAAAACACCGGGGAGCTGTTTTTT. Translated, it reads CASSQDLRGENTGELFF.